Below are 7 T cell receptor beta chains sequenced from a single sample in a study of blood T cells in healthy people across ages. The second PCR ran roughly 6 to 11 cycles with a sample-barcoded 5' primer and J-beta primers. TCRdb re-derived calls from the 5' RACE reads in MiXCR, one entry per CDR3 protein. This table has about 730,000 distinct CDR3 sequences, approximately 39% appearing once. Specimen: blood. All receptors come from a woman in her sixties in good health.

J is TRBJ2-6 and V is TRBV5-1, with a weak D call TRBD1 (5 bases). The germline CDR1 and CDR2 sequences are SGHRS and YFSETQ. V dropped 0 bases and J dropped 0 bases, with 13 bases sitting between them. The CDR3 contains 18 residues. The CDR3 nucleotides read TGCGCCAGCAGCTTGGTATCAGGGATCCTCTCTGGGGCCAACGTCCTGACTTTC. Its translation is CASSLVSGILSGANVLTF.

This chain connects TRBV4-2 to TRBJ2-5; D might be TRBD2 (7 bases). The germline V and J ends were trimmed by 0 bases and 4 bases, with 12 bases remaining between them. The CDR3 has 15 residues. Germline lookup yields CDR1 LGHNA and CDR2 YNFKEQ. The CDR3 loop reads CASSQEKGGAETQYF. The CDR3 bases are TGTGCCAGCAGCCAAGAGAAAGGGGGGGCAGAGACCCAGTACTTC.

The V and J genes are TRBV6-5 and TRBJ1-4; D is unclear. The CDR3 is 17 amino acids. CDR1 is MNHEY and CDR2 is SVGAGI in the germline V gene. The V gene lost 4 bases and the J gene lost 4 bases, with 19 bases spanning the gap. The CDR3 spells CASSSVGEDPFNEKLFF. DNA for the CDR3: TGTGCCAGCAGTTCCGTTGGCGAGGATCCTTTTAATGAAAAACTGTTTTTT.

This clonotype showed up just a few times. This chain joins TRBV3-1 and TRBJ2-1; 10 bases agree with TRBD2. The CDR3 is 14 residues long. Germline V gene lookup returns CDR1 LGHDT and CDR2 YNNKEL (reference sequence). V gave up 11 bases and J gave up 7 bases; unmatched junction bases: 11. CDR3 residues: CAASTSGMRNEQFF. The CDR3 bases are TGTGCCGCAAGTACTAGCGGGATGCGGAATGAGCAGTTCTTC.

The chain links TRBV29-1 to TRBJ2-3, with TRBD1 matching 7 bases. The junction had 15 bases not matched to a gene; V was cut back by 2 bases and J by 1 base. Germline V lookup: CDR1 SQVTM, CDR2 ANQGSEA. CDR3 length: 18 residues. Written as DNA, the CDR3 is TGCAGCGTTGAAATTGGGCAGGGGGTCCCTAAAGGCACAGATACGCAGTATTTT. Translated: CSVEIGQGVPKGTDTQYF.

Notes on this clonotype: A much larger clonotype is one base distant, so this may be a read error. The chain joins TRBV20-1 to TRBJ2-5; 8 nucleotides match TRBD2. Trimming cost V 0 bases and J 11 bases; bases outside gene matches: 11. This CDR3 contains 14 residues. Germline CDR1 DFQATT, CDR2 SNEGSKA (reference sequence). The CDR3 DNA sequence: TGCAGTGCTAGAGATGAGACGGGGCGGGGGGAGCAGTACTTC. It codes for CSARDETGRGEQYF.

This clonotype has a handful of counts. The CDR3, as DNA: TGTGCCAGCAGCCAAGATCAGGGGAAACGGCCTAATGAGCAGTTCTTC. This sequence encodes CASSQDQGKRPNEQFF. This chain links TRBV3-1 with TRBJ2-1; D possibly corresponds to TRBD1 (6 bases). The germline V and J ends were trimmed by 0 bases and 7 bases, with 16 bases remaining between them. The CDR3 covers 16 residues. Germline CDR1 and CDR2: LGHDT and YNNKEL (reference sequence).